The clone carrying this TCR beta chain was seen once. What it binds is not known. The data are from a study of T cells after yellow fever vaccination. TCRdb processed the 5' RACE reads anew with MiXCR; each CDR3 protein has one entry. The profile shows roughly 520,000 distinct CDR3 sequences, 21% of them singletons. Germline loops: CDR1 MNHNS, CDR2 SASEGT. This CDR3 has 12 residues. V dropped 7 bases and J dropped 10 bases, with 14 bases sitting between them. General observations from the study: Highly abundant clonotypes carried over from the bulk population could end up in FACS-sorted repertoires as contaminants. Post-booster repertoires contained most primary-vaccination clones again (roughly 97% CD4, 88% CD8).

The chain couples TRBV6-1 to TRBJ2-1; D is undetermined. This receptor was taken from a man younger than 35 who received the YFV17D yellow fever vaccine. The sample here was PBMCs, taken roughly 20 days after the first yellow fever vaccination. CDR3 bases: TGTGCCAGCACCCCCCTCGGGCGAGAGCAGTTCTTC. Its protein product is CASTPLGREQFF.